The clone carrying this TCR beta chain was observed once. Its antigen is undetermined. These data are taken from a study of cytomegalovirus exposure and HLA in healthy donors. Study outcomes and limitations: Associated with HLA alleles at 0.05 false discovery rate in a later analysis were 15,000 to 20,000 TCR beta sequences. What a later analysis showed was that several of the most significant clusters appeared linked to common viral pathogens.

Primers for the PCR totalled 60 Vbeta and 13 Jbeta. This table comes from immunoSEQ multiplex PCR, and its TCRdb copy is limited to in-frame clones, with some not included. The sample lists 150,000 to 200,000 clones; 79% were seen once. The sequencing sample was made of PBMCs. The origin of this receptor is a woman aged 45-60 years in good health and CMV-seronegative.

In DNA, the CDR3 is TGTGCCAGCAGCTTAGACGCCGTTGGGGCCGGCAATGAGCAGTTCTTC. This gives the protein CASSLDAVGAGNEQFF. The chain links TRBV7-2 to TRBJ2-1; D may be TRBD1 (5 bases). The length of the CDR3 is 16 residues. Trimming removed 1 base from V and 6 bases from J, with 16 bases in between. Germline loops: CDR1 SGHTA, CDR2 FQGNSA.